A selection of T cell receptor beta chains follows, all from one sample in a study of OX40 agonist ivuxolimab in advanced cancers. Profiling relied on immunoSEQ multiplex PCR, and the TCRdb table lists in-frame clones only, not all of them. The table includes almost 70,000 clones, about 89% detected once. Sequenced material: CD4+ or CD8+ T cells sorted from blood, taken in a trial of the OX40 agonist ivuxolimab. The receptors come from an adult with an advanced solid tumor such as melanoma, head and neck, liver or kidney cancer. CDR3s include the opening cysteine and the closing phenylalanine or tryptophan. The order of the fields is V gene, D gene, clone size, J gene, CDR3 protein, CDR3 DNA. The D gene is left open where the match is weak. Clone sizes are given selectively: once, few, many, or a class where the clone is expanded.

>TRBV11-3|TRBD2|once|TRBJ2-1
CASSLTSGSHDEQFF
TGTGCCAGCAGCTTAACTAGCGGGAGTCACGATGAGCAGTTCTTC
>TRBV19|.|.|TRBJ1-5
CASSSLGGGLGNQPQHF
TGTGCCAGTAGTTCCCTTGGGGGAGGTCTGGGCAATCAGCCCCAGCATTTT
>TRBV19|.|.|TRBJ1-5
CASSGNRGATGGVNQPQHF
TGTGCCAGTAGTGGCAACCGCGGAGCCACGGGGGGGGTAAATCAGCCCCAGCATTTT
>TRBV5-1|.|.|TRBJ2-1
CASSRLSGEVNEQFF
TGCGCCAGCAGCCGTCTGTCGGGAGAGGTCAATGAGCAGTTCTTC
>TRBV19|TRBD1|.|TRBJ1-5
CASSIGTANQPQHF
TGTGCCAGTAGTATTGGGACAGCTAATCAGCCCCAGCATTTT
>TRBV7-9|TRBD2|.|TRBJ2-2
CASSPQTSGRAGELFF
TGTGCCAGCAGCCCCCAGACTAGCGGGAGGGCCGGGGAGCTGTTTTTT
>TRBV29-1|.|.|TRBJ1-2
CSVDGGYTF
TGCAGCGTTGATGGGGGCTACACCTTC
>TRBV7-6|.|.|TRBJ1-4
CASSAGTPTQNEKLFF
TGTGCCAGCAGCGCCGGGACACCAACCCAAAATGAAAAACTGTTTTTT
>TRBV9|.|.|TRBJ2-1
CASARQGLNEQFF
TGTGCCAGCGCTCGTCAGGGGTTGAATGAGCAGTTCTTC
>TRBV6-5|.|.|TRBJ1-2
CASSRTANYGYTF
TGTGCCAGCAGCCGGACAGCTAACTATGGCTACACCTTC
>TRBV19|.|.|TRBJ2-6
CASGGQGGSGANVLTF
TGTGCCAGTGGTGGCCAGGGAGGCTCTGGGGCCAACGTCCTGACTTTC
>TRBV6-4|.|.|TRBJ2-2
CASSNMGNTGELFF
TGTGCCAGCTCCAACATGGGAAACACCGGGGAGCTGTTTTTT
>TRBV30|.|.|TRBJ1-3
CAWSVSVGHYDMRENTIYF
TGTGCCTGGAGTGTCTCGGTGGGGCATTACGATATGAGGGAAAACACCATATATTTT
>TRBV7-9|.|once|TRBJ1-3
CASIGLNSGNTIYF
TGTGCCAGCATCGGACTGAACTCTGGAAACACCATATATTTT
>TRBV6-6|.|.|TRBJ2-1
CASSPSYNEQFF
TGTGCCAGCAGTCCCTCCTACAATGAGCAGTTCTTC
>TRBV25-1|.|.|TRBJ2-3
CASRRSEGPTDTQYF
TGTGCCAGCAGACGATCGGAGGGACCCACAGATACGCAGTATTTT
>TRBV10-3|.|.|TRBJ2-7
CAISGGSGRDYEQYF
TGTGCCATCAGTGGGGGGTCGGGCCGGGACTACGAGCAGTACTTC
>TRBV14|.|.|TRBJ2-1
CASSQAISAFYNEQFF
TGTGCCAGCAGCCAAGCTATTAGCGCGTTCTACAATGAGCAGTTCTTC
>TRBV5-4|.|.|TRBJ2-3
CASSYSPTDTQYF
TGTGCCAGCAGCTACAGCCCCACAGATACGCAGTATTTT
>TRBV18|.|.|TRBJ1-4
CASSPPRGGEKLFF
TGTGCCAGCTCCCCCCCGCGGGGGGGAGAAAAACTGTTTTTT
>TRBV2|.|.|TRBJ2-6
CASSRQAVSGANVLTF
TGTGCCAGCAGCCGACAGGCTGTTTCTGGGGCCAACGTCCTGACTTTC
>TRBV6-1|.|.|TRBJ1-3
CASSERGSGNTIYF
TGTGCCAGCAGTGAACGAGGCTCTGGAAACACCATATATTTT
>TRBV23-1|.|.|TRBJ2-3
CASSQPEEPSTDTQYF
TGCGCCAGCAGTCAACCCGAGGAACCCAGCACAGATACGCAGTATTTT
>TRBV6-5|.|.|TRBJ1-6
CASSQGNSPLHF
TGTGCCAGCAGTCAGGGAAATTCACCCCTCCACTTT
>TRBV5-1|TRBD1|.|TRBJ2-3
CASNPSWGQGLDTQYF
TGCGCCAGCAACCCGAGCTGGGGACAGGGGTTAGATACGCAGTATTTT
>TRBV5-6|TRBD2|.|TRBJ2-1
CASSLGSGTSGYEQFF
TGTGCCAGCAGCTTGGGCTCCGGGACTAGCGGCTATGAGCAGTTCTTC
>TRBV11-2|.|few|TRBJ1-3
CASSLKGYGNTIYF
TGTGCCAGCAGCTTAAAAGGGTACGGAAACACCATATATTTT
>TRBV6-5|TRBD1|.|TRBJ2-2
CASSSDRGSTGELFF
TGTGCCAGCAGTTCTGACAGGGGATCTACCGGGGAGCTGTTTTTT
>TRBV29-1|.|.|TRBJ1-5
CSAIQGIDQPQHF
TGCAGCGCCATACAGGGAATTGATCAGCCCCAGCATTTT
>TRBV7-2|.|once|TRBJ2-1
CASSLRGSSYNEQFF
TGTGCCAGCAGCTTAAGGGGGAGCTCCTACAATGAGCAGTTCTTC
>TRBV11-2|TRBD1|.|TRBJ2-3
CASSLDRGQGARTDTQYF
TGTGCCAGCAGCTTAGATCGGGGACAGGGGGCGCGCACAGATACGCAGTATTTT
>TRBV19|.|.|TRBJ1-2
CASHEGYGYTF
TGTGCCAGTCACGAGGGCTATGGCTACACCTTC
>TRBV9|.|once|TRBJ2-5
CASSVGTAQETQYF
TGTGCCAGCAGCGTAGGGACAGCTCAAGAGACCCAGTACTTC
>TRBV5-6|.|once|TRBJ1-5
CASSLALGGGNQPQHF
TGTGCCAGCAGCTTGGCGCTCGGGGGTGGTAATCAGCCCCAGCATTTT
>TRBV10-3|.|.|TRBJ2-3
CAIRWQSTDTQYF
TGTGCCATCAGGTGGCAGAGCACAGATACGCAGTATTTT
>TRBV28|TRBD1|.|TRBJ1-6
CASSFGQGAGNSPLHF
TGTGCCAGCAGTTTTGGCCAGGGGGCGGGGAATTCACCCCTCCACTTT
>TRBV6-5|TRBD2|.|TRBJ2-1
CASSATAGAYNEQFF
TGTGCCAGCAGTGCGACAGCGGGGGCCTACAATGAGCAGTTCTTC
>TRBV27|TRBD1|.|TRBJ2-7
CASSFRDRAYEQYF
TGTGCCAGCAGTTTCCGGGACAGGGCTTACGAGCAGTACTTC
>TRBV6-1|.|.|TRBJ1-5
CASWAGYSNQPQHF
TGTGCCAGCTGGGCAGGGTACAGCAATCAGCCCCAGCATTTT
>TRBV28|.|.|TRBJ2-7
CASSLLSPDPYEQYF
TGTGCCAGCAGTTTATTATCGCCAGACCCCTACGAGCAGTACTTC
>TRBV5-1|.|.|TRBJ2-1
CASSTGTPEQFF
TGCGCCAGCAGCACAGGGACTCCTGAGCAGTTCTTC
>TRBV7-6|TRBD2|.|TRBJ2-7
CASSLAVSAGDYEQYF
TGTGCCAGCAGCTTAGCGGTATCGGCGGGAGACTACGAGCAGTACTTC
>TRBV5-5|.|.|TRBJ2-3
CASSLEGLRTDTQYF
TGTGCCAGCAGCTTGGAAGGGTTGCGCACAGATACGCAGTATTTT
>TRBV10-1|.|.|TRBJ1-1
CASSEPGRRVRTEAFF
TGCGCCAGCAGTGAGCCGGGCCGGCGGGTGCGAACTGAAGCTTTCTTT
>TRBV19|.|.|TRBJ2-7
CASSITGSSYEQYF
TGTGCCAGTAGTATAACAGGAAGCTCCTACGAGCAGTACTTC
>TRBV7-8|.|few|TRBJ1-1
CASSLDGKTEAFF
TGTGCCAGCAGCTTGGACGGGAAGACTGAAGCTTTCTTT
>TRBV7-9|TRBD1|.|TRBJ1-2
CASNDDRAGYGYTF
TGTGCCAGCAACGATGACAGGGCCGGCTATGGCTACACCTTC
>TRBV30|.|.|TRBJ1-2
CAWSLGVTLHGYTF
TGTGCCTGGAGCCTGGGGGTAACACTCCATGGCTACACCTTC
>TRBV28|.|once|TRBJ1-4
CASSLSGRGGTNEKLFF
TGTGCCAGCAGTTTATCCGGCAGGGGTGGAACTAATGAAAAACTGTTTTTT
>TRBV7-6|TRBD1|.|TRBJ1-2
CASSLDPGTGSVYYGYTF
TGTGCCAGCAGCTTAGACCCCGGGACAGGGAGCGTTTACTATGGCTACACCTTC
>TRBV6-5|TRBD1|.|TRBJ1-1
CASSRTGAEAFF
TGTGCCAGCAGTCGGACAGGGGCTGAAGCTTTCTTT
>TRBV19|TRBD2|.|TRBJ2-1
CASSFTGLAGGNEQFF
TGTGCCAGTAGTTTCACGGGACTAGCGGGAGGCAATGAGCAGTTCTTC
>TRBV10-3|TRBD1|once|TRBJ1-1
CATGTGGYFEAFF
TGTGCCACCGGGACAGGGGGCTACTTTGAAGCTTTCTTT
>TRBV4-1|.|.|TRBJ2-7
CASSQGLRPGSAYEQYF
TGCGCCAGCAGCCAAGGACTCCGTCCGGGGTCGGCTTACGAGCAGTACTTC
>TRBV12-5|.|.|TRBJ1-5
CASGLDSNQPQHF
TGTGCTAGTGGTTTGGACAGCAATCAGCCCCAGCATTTT
>TRBV7-8|TRBD2|.|TRBJ2-4
CASSSTPGLAGGQGKNIQYF
TGTGCCAGCAGCTCCACCCCCGGGCTAGCGGGAGGGCAGGGCAAAAACATTCAGTACTTC
>TRBV28|TRBD1|.|TRBJ2-7
CASRRQGAGYEQYF
TGTGCCAGCAGACGACAGGGGGCTGGCTACGAGCAGTACTTC
>TRBV18|.|.|TRBJ1-5
CASSPRQVDQPQHF
TGTGCCAGCTCTCCTAGACAGGTCGATCAGCCCCAGCATTTT
>TRBV2|.|.|TRBJ1-1
CASGGRMNTEAFF
TGTGCCAGCGGGGGACGGATGAACACTGAAGCTTTCTTT